This T cell receptor beta chain derives from a study of radiation and T cells in renal cell carcinoma. CDR3 length: 15 residues. Trimming took off 3 bases at V and 8 bases at J, with 16 bases between the two ends. Germline V lookup: CDR1 LGHNT, CDR2 FRNRAP. The assay was immunoSEQ multiplex PCR, and TCRdb's table has in-frame clones only and misses some. This table holds tens of thousands of clones, about three quarters found once. Time point meaning: baseline pretreatment blood. Treatment in this sample: 15 Gy SBRT to primary tumor, nephrectomy 4 weeks later. V usage is TRBV12-5 and J usage is TRBJ2-2, with TRBD1 as a possible D gene (5 bases). The sequence derives from a man aged 55 to 70 with renal cell carcinoma. The material was blood, obtained from a patient whose treatment included radiotherapy and nephrectomy. The DNA for the CDR3 is TGTGCTAGTGGTTTTAGCAGGGTGCTCAGGGGGGAGCTGTTTTTT. It is translated as CASGFSRVLRGELFF.